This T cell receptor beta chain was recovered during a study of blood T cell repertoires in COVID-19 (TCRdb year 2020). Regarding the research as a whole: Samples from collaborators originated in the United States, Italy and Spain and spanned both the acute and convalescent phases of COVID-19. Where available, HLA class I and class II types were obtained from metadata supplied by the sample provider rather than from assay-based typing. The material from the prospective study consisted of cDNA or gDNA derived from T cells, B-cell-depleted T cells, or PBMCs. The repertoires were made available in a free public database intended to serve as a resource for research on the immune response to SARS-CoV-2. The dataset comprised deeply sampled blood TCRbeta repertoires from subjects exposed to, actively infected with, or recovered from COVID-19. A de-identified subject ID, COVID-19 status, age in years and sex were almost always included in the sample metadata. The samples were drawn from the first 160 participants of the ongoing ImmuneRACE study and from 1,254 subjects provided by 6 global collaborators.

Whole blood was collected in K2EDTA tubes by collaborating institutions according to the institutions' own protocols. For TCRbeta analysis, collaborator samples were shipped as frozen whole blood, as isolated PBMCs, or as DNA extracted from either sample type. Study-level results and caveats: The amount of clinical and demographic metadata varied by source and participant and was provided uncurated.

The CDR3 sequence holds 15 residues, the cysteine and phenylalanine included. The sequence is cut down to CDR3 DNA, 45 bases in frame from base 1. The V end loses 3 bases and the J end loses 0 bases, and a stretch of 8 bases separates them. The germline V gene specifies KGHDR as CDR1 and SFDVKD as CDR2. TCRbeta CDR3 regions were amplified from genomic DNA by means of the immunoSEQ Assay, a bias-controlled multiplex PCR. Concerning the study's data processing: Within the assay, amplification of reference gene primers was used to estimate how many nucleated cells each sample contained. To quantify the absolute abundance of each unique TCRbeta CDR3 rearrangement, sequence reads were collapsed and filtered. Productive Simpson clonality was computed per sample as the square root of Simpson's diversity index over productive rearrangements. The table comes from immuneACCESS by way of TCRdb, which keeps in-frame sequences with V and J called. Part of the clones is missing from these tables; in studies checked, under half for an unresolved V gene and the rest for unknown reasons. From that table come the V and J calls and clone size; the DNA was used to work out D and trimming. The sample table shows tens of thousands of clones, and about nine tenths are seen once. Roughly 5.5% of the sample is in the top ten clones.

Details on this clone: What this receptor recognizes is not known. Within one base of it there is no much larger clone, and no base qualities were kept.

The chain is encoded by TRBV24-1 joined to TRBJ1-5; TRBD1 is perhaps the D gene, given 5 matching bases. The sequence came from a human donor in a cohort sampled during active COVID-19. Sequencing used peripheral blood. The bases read TGTGCCACCAGTGATGCGACAGATAGCAATCAGCCCCAGCATTTT. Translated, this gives CATSDATDSNQPQHF.